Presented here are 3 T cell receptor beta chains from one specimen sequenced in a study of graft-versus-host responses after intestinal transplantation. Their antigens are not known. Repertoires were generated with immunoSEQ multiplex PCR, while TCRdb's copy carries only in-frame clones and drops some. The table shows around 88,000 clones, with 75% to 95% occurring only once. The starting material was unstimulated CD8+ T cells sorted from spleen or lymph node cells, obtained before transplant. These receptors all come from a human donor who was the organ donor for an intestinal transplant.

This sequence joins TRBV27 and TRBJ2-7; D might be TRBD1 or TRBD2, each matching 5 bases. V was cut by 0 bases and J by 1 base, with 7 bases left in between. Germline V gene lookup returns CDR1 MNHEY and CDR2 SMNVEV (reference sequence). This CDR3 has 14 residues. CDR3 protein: CASSLSRESYEQYF. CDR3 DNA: TGTGCCAGCAGTTTATCCAGGGAGTCCTACGAGCAGTACTTC.

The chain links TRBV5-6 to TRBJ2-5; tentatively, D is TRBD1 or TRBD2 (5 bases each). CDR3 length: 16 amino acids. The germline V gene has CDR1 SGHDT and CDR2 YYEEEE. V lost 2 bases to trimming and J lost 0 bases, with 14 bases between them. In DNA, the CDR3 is TGTGCCAGCAGCTTAGCCGGGACGGACTACCAAGAGACCCAGTACTTC. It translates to CASSLAGTDYQETQYF.

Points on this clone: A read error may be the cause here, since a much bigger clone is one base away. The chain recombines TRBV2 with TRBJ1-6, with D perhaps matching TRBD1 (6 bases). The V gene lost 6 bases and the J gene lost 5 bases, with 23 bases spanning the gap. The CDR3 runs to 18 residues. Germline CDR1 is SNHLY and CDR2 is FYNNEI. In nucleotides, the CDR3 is TGTGCCAGCAGCGAGATGGAGGTCCCAGGGGTGAATAATTCACCCCTCCACTTT. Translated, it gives CASSEMEVPGVNNSPLHF.